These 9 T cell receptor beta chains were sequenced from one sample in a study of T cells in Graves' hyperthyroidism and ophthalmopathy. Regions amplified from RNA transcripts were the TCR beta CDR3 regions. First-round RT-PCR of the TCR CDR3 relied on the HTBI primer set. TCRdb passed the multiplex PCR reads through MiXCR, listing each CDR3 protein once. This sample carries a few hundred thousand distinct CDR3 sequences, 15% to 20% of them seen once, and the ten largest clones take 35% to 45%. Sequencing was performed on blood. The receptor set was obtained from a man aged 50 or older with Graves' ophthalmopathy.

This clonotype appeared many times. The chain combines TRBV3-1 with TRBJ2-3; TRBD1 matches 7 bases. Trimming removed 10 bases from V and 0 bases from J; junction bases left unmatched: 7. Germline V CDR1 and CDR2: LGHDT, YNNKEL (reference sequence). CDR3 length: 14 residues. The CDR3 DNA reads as TGTGCCACCTCGGACAGGAGTAGCACAGATACGCAGTATTTT. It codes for CATSDRSSTDTQYF.

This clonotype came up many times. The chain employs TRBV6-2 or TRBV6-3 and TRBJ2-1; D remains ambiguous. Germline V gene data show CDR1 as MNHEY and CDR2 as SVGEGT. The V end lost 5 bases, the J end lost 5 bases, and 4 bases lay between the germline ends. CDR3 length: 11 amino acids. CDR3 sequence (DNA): TGTGCCAGCAGTACTAACAATGAGCAGTTCTTC. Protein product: CASSTNNEQFF.

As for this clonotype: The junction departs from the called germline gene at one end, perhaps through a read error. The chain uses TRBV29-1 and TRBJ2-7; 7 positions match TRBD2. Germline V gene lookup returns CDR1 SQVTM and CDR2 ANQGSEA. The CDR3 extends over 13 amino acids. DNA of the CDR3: TGCGGCGTTGGTGCGGGAGTTCCCTACGAGCAGTACTTC. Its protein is CGVGAGVPYEQYF.

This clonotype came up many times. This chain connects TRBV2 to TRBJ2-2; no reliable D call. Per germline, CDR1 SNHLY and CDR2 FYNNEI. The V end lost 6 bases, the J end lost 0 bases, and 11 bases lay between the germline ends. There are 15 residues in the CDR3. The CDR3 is CASRKFQPNTGELFF. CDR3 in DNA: TGTGCCAGCAGGAAGTTTCAGCCGAACACCGGGGAGCTGTTTTTT. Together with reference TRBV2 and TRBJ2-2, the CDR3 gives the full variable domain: EPEVTQTPSHQVTQMGQEVILRCVPISNHLYFYWYRQILGQKVEFLVSFYNNEISEKSEIFDDQFSVERPDGSNFTLKIRSTKLEDSAMYFCASRKFQPNTGELFFGEGSRLTVL.

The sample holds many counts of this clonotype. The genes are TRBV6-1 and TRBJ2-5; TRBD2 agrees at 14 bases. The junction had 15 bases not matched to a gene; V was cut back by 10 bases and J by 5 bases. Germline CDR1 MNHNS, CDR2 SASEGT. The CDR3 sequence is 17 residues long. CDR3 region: CATHKVTGLAGGETQYF. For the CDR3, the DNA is TGTGCCACCCACAAAGTCACCGGACTAGCGGGAGGTGAGACCCAGTACTTC.

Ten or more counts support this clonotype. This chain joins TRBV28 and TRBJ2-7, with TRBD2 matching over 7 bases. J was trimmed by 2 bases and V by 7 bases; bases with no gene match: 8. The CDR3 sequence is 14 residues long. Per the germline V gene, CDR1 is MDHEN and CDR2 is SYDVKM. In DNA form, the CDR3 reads TGTGCCAGCATACCCTCGGGGAGGGCCTACGAGCAGTACTTC. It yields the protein CASIPSGRAYEQYF.

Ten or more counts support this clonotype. The CDR3 bases are TGTGCCAGCAAAATGGATTTGAGCAATCAGCCCCAGCATTTT. Amino acid sequence: CASKMDLSNQPQHF. This chain links TRBV6-1 with TRBJ1-5, with D unclear. Germline-derived CDR1 and CDR2 are MNHNS and SASEGT. The CDR3 has 14 residues. Deletions cut 7 bases from V and 1 base from J, with 11 bases between.

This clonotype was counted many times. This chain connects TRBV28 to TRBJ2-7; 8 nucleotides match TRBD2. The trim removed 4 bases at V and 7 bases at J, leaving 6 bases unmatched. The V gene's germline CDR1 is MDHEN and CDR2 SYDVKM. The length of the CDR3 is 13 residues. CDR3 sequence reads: CASSSGGQGEQYF. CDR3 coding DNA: TGTGCCAGCAGTTCGGGGGGGCAGGGGGAGCAGTACTTC.

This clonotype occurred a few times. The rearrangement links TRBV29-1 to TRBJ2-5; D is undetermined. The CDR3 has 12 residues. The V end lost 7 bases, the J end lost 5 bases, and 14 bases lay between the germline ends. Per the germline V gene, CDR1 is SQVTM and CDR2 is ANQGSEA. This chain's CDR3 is CSGSRAPETQYF. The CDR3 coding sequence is TGCAGCGGAAGCCGGGCCCCGGAGACCCAGTACTTC. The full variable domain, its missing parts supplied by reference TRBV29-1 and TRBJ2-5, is SAVISQKPSRDICQRGTSLTIQCQVDSQVTMMFWYRQQPGQSLTLIATANQGSEATYESGFVIDKFPISRPNLTFSTLTVSNMSPEDSSIYLCSGSRAPETQYFGPGTRLLVL.